This section outlines one TCR beta chain sequence together with its context. What it binds is not known. These data belong to a study of T-cell memory formation after mild COVID-19. MiXCR was run by TCRdb on the 5' RACE reads, yielding one entry per CDR3 protein. Counted here are roughly 380,000 distinct CDR3 sequences, 25% to 30% occurring once; the ten biggest clones make up less than 15%. Germline trimming cut 6 bases from V and 5 bases from J; bases unmatched to any gene: 9. Germline CDR1 MGHRA, CDR2 YSYEKL. This CDR3 region has 15 residues. Study-wide points: Clones that contracted from day 15 to 85 had balanced CD4/CD8; later expanders were CD4+ biased.

Sequenced input: PBMCs or a T cell subset sorted from them (not recorded which). The rearrangement links TRBV4-1 to TRBJ2-2; the match to TRBD2 covers 7 bases. The source is an adult woman who had mild COVID-19 (a few samples of this study predate the infection). Cell type and time point are not known. The CDR3 DNA follows: TGCGCCAGCAGTCACGTGGGGGGGGGAACCGGGGAGCTGTTTTTT. The encoded protein is CASSHVGGGTGELFF.